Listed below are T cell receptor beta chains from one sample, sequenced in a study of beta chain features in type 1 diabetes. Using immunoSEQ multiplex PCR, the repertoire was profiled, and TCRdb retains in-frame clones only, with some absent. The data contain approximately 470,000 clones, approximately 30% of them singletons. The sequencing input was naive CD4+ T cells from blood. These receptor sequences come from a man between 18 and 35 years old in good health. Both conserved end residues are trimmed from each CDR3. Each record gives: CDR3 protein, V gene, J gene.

ASVHRDWGETQY	TRBV7-9	TRBJ2-5
ASSLSTGADTQY	TRBV2	TRBJ2-3
AWSEQGHYYQETQY	TRBV30	TRBJ2-5
AWSAQYEQY	TRBV30	TRBJ2-7
TAGDSPGNEKLF	TRBV29-1	TRBJ1-4
ASSQDAASRDGYT	TRBV4-2	TRBJ1-2
ASSPPLAKNIQY	TRBV6-6	TRBJ2-4
ATSRDGTGYQETQY	TRBV15	TRBJ2-5
ASRITGGIYEQF	TRBV7-2	TRBJ2-1
ASSVDDRWAYNEQF	TRBV9	TRBJ2-1
AWSVGASTNEKLF	TRBV30	TRBJ1-4
ASSFGRDREQY	TRBV7-2	TRBJ2-7
ASSTDLQETQY	TRBV7-7	TRBJ2-5
ASSSSPGLKYEQY	TRBV5-4	TRBJ2-7
ASSQLAGVYNEQF	TRBV11-2	TRBJ2-1
ASSQGQGETQY	TRBV5-1	TRBJ2-5
AISGDNEQY	TRBV10-3	TRBJ2-7
SVVGTSGGVREQF	TRBV29-1	TRBJ2-1
ASSLSQGFDTDTQY	TRBV7-9	TRBJ2-3
ASSVGTSFYNEQF	TRBV9	TRBJ2-1
ATGLAGDNEQF	TRBV10-3	TRBJ2-1
ASSWRLGETQY	TRBV18	TRBJ2-5
AWRDRTQETQY	TRBV30	TRBJ2-5
ASRGSYEQY	TRBV2	TRBJ2-7
ASSSHSSYGYT	TRBV28	TRBJ1-2
ASSLRLAGINEQF	TRBV13	TRBJ2-1
AWSREGSSTEAF	TRBV30	TRBJ1-1
ASSPFEETQY	TRBV5-1	TRBJ2-5
ASSLAESSYNEQF	TRBV5-1	TRBJ2-1
ASSLGSSYNEQF	TRBV11-1	TRBJ2-1
SASQNEQF	TRBV20-1	TRBJ2-1
ASSPPTPGPSSYEQY	TRBV18	TRBJ2-7
ASRIETDVYEQY	TRBV21-1	TRBJ2-7
ASSRAALSEQY	TRBV7-9	TRBJ2-7
SVSPGHYGYT	TRBV29-1	TRBJ1-2
SACPEFEQF	TRBV20-1	TRBJ2-1
ASSVKVGELF	TRBV9	TRBJ2-2
SVDGGYEQY	TRBV29-1	TRBJ2-7
ASSKDPKREVPYNEQF	TRBV21-1	TRBJ2-1
ASSLALADYNEQF	TRBV7-9	TRBJ2-1
SVLQGASYEQY	TRBV29-1	TRBJ2-7